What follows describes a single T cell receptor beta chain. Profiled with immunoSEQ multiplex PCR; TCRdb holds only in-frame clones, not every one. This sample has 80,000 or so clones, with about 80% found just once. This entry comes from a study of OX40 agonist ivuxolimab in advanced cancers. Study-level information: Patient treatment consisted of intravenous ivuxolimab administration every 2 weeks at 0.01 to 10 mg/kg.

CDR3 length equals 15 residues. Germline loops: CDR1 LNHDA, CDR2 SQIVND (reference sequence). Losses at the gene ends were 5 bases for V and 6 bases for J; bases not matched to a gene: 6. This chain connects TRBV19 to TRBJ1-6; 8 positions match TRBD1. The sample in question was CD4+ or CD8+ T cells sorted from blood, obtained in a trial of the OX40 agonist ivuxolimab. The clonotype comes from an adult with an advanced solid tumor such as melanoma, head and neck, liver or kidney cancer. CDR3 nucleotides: TGTGCCAGTAGTTCGACAGGGGCCCTTAATTCACCCCTCCACTTT. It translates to CASSSTGALNSPLHF.